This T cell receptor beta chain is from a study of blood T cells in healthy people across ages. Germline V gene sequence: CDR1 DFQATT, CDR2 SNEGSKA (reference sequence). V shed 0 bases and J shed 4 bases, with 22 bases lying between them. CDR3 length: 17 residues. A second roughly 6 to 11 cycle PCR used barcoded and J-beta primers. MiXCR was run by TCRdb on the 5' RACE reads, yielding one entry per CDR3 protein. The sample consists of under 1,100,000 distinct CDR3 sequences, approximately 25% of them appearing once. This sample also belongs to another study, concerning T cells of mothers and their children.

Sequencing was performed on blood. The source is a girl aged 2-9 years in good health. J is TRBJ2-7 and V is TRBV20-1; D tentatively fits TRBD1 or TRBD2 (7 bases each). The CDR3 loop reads CSARDDRASGVLYEQYF. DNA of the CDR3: TGCAGTGCTAGAGATGACAGGGCGAGCGGGGTTTTATACGAGCAGTACTTC.